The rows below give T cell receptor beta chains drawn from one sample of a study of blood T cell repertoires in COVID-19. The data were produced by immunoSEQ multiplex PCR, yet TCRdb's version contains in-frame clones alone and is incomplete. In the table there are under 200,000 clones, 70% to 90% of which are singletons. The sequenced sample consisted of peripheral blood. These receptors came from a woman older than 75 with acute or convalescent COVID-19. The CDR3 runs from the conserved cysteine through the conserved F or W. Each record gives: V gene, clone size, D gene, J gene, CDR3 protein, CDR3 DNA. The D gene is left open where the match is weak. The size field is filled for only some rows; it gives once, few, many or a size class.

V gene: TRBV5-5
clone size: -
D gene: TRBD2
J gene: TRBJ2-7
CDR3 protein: CASSSLAVSSYEQYF
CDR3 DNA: TGTGCCAGCAGCTCCCTAGCGGTAAGCTCCTACGAGCAGTACTTC

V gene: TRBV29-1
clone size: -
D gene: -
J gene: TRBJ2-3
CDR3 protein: CSVYGPTDTQYF
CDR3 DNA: TGCAGCGTCTACGGTCCCACAGATACGCAGTATTTT

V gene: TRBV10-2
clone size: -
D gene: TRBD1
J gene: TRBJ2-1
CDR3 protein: CASTTTGGSYNEQFF
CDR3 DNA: TGCGCCAGTACCACGACAGGGGGCTCCTACAATGAGCAGTTCTTC

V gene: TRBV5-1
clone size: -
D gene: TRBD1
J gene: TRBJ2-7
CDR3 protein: CASRSGTGGYEQYF
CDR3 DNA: TGCGCCAGCAGGTCCGGGACAGGGGGCTACGAGCAGTACTTC

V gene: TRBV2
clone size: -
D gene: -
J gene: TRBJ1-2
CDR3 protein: CASSEARNYGYTF
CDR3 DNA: TGTGCCAGCAGTGAAGCCAGGAACTATGGCTACACCTTC

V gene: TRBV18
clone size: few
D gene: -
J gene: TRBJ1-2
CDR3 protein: CASSPPSGDRGYTF
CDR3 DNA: TGTGCCAGCTCACCACCGTCAGGGGATCGCGGCTACACCTTC

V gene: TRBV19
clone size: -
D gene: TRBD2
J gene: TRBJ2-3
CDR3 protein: CASSTGTSGTDTQYF
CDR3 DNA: TGTGCCAGTAGTACCGGGACTAGCGGCACAGATACGCAGTATTTT

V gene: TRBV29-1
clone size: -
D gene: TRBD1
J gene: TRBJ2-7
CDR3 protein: CSGYTGGGEQYF
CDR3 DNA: TGCAGCGGATACACAGGGGGCGGCGAGCAGTACTTC

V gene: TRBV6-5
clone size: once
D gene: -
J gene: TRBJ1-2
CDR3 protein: CASSYPRNGGYTF
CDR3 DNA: TGTGCCAGCAGTTACCCGAGGAACGGTGGCTACACCTTC

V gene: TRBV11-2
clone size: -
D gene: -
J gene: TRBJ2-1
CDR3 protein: CASSLTVGGRYNEQFF
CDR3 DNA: TGTGCCAGCAGCTTGACAGTGGGGGGGCGCTACAATGAGCAGTTCTTC

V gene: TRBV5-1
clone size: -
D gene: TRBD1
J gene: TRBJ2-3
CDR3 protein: CASSRQGFTDTQYF
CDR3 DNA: TGCGCCAGCAGCCGACAGGGTTTCACAGATACGCAGTATTTT

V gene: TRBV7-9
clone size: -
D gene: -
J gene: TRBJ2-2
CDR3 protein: CASSPHSDRYQLSGELFF
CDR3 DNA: TGTGCCAGCAGCCCGCACTCCGACAGGTATCAACTTAGCGGGGAGCTGTTTTTT

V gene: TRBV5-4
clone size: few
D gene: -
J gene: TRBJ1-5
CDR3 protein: CASSLYAGASNQPQHF
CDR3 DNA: TGTGCCAGCAGCTTGTATGCAGGGGCAAGCAATCAGCCCCAGCATTTT

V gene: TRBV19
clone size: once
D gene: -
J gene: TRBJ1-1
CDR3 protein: CASSIDAGMNTEAFF
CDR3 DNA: TGTGCCAGTAGTATAGATGCGGGAATGAACACTGAAGCTTTCTTT